This T cell receptor beta chain stems from a study of CD8+ T cells in alopecia areata. Study-level background: In an open-label trial, patients got 5 to 10 mg tofacitinib twice daily. Overall study results and limits: Normal skin's resident alphabeta T cells are also sequenced in scalp samples.

RNA extraction and reverse transcription yielded cDNA as sequencing template. TCRdb's table, derived via immunoSEQ multiplex PCR, lists solely in-frame clones and lacks some. The data hold under 75,000 clones, with about 45% observed a single time. As concerns this clone: Its antigen is undetermined.

This CDR3 comprises 13 residues. CDR1 and CDR2 from the germline V gene are SQVTM and ANQGSEA. V gave up 6 bases and J gave up 7 bases; unmatched junction bases: 7. The chain carries TRBV29-1 and TRBJ2-7, with 12 bases lining up with TRBD1. The source was CD8+ T cells sorted from blood, collected at week 0. The TCR comes from a human donor with alopecia areata. The CDR3 is CSVVRGQGAEQYF. DNA for the CDR3: TGCAGCGTCGTTCGGGGACAGGGGGCAGAGCAGTACTTC.